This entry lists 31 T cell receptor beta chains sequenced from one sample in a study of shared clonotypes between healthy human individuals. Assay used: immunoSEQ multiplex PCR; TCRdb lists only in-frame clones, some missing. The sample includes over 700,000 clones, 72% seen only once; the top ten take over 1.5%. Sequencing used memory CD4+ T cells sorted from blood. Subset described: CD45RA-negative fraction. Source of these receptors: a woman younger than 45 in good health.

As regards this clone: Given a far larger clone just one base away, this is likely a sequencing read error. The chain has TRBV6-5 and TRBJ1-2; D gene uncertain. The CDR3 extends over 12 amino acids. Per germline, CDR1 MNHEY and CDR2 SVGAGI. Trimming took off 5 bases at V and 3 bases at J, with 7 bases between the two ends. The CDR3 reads CASSERDYGYTF. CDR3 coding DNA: TGTGCCAGCAGTGAAAGGGACTATGGCTACACCTTC.

DNA for the CDR3: TGCGCCAGCAGCTTGAACACCTACGGGGAGCTGTTTTTT. This encodes CASSLNTYGELFF. The rearrangement joins TRBV5-1 to TRBJ2-2; no reliable D call. This CDR3 region has 13 residues. Trimming left V 1 base short and J 7 bases short, with 8 bases between. The V gene's germline CDR1 is SGHRS and CDR2 YFSETQ. Full variable domain (outside the CDR3, taken from reference TRBV5-1 and TRBJ2-2): KAGVTQTPRYLIKTRGQQVTLSCSPISGHRSVSWYQQTPGQGLQFLFEYFSETQRNKGNFPGRFSGRQFSNSRSEMNVSTLELGDSALYLCASSLNTYGELFFGEGSRLTVL.

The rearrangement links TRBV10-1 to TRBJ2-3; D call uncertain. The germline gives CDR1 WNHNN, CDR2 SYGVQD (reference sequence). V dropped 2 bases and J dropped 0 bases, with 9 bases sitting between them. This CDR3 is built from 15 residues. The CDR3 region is CASSEHGGSTDTQYF. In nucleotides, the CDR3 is TGCGCCAGCAGTGAGCATGGCGGTAGCACAGATACGCAGTATTTT.

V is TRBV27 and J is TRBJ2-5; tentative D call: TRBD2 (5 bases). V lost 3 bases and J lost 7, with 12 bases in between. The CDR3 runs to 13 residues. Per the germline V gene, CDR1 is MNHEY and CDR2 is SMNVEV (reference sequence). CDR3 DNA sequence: TGTGCCAGCAGTTTTAGAGACGGAGGGACCCAGTACTTC. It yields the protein CASSFRDGGTQYF.

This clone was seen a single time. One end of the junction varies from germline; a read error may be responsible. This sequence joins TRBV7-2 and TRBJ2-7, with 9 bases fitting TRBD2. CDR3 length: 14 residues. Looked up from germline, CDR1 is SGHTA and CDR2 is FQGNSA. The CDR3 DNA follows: TGTGCCAGCACCAGGACTAGCGTACTCACCGAGTCGGTCTTC. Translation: CASTRTSVLTESVF.

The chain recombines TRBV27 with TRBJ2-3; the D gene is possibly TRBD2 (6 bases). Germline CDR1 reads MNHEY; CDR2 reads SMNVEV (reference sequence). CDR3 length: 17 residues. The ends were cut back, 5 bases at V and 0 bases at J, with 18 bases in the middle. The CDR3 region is CASSPRGSGSSTDTQYF. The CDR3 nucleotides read TGTGCCAGCAGTCCGCGGGGTAGCGGATCTAGCACAGATACGCAGTATTTT.

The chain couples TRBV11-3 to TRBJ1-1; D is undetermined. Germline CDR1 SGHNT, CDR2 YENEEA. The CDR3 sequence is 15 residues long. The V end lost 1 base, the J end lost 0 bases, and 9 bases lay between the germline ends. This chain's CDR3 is CASSLVSIMNTEAFF. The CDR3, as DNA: TGTGCCAGCAGCTTAGTATCCATCATGAACACTGAAGCTTTCTTT.

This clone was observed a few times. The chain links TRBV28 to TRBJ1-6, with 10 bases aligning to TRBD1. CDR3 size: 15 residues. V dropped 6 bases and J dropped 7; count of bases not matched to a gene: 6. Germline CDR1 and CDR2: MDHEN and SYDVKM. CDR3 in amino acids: CASRDWDRGNSPLHF. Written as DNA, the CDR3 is TGTGCCAGCAGGGACTGGGACAGGGGAAATTCACCCCTCCACTTT.

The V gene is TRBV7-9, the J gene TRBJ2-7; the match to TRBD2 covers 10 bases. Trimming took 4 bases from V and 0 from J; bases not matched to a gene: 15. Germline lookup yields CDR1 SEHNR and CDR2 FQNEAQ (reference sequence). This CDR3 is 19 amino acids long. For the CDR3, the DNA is TGTGCCAGCAGCTCCGGGGCAGGAGCGGGAGGGCGGCCCTCCTACGAGCAGTACTTC. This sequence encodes CASSSGAGAGGRPSYEQYF.

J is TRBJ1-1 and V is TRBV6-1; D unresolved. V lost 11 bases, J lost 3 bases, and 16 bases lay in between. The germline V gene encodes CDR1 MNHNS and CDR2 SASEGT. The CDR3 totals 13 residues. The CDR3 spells CASSRSRDTEAFF. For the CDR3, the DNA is TGTGCCTCGTCGAGGTCGAGGGACACTGAAGCTTTCTTT.

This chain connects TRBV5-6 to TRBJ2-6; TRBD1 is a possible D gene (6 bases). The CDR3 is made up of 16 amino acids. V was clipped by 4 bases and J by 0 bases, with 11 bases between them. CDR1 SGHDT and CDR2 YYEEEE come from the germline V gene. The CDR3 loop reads CASSIQGISGANVLTF. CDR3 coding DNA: TGTGCCAGCAGCATCCAGGGGATCTCTGGGGCCAACGTCCTGACTTTC.

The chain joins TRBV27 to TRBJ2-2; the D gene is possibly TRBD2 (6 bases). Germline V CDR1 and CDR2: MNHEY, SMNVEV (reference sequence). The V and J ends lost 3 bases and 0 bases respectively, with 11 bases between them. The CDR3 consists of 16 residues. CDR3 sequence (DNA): TGTGCCAGCAGTTTGTCCGGACTAACGAACACCGGGGAGCTGTTTTTT. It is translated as CASSLSGLTNTGELFF.

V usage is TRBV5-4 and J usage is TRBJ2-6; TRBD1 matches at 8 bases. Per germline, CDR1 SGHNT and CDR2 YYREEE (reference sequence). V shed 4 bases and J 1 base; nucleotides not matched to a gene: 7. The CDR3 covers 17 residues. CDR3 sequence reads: CASSPDRGSSGANVLTF. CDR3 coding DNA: TGTGCCAGCAGCCCCGACAGGGGATCTTCTGGGGCCAACGTCCTGACTTTC.

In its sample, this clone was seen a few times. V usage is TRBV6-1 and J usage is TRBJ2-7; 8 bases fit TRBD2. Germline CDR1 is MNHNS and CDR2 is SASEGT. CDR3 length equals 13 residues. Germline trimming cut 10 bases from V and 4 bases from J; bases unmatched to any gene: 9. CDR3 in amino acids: CATKLAGFYEQYF. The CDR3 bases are TGTGCCACCAAGCTAGCGGGTTTTTACGAGCAGTACTTC.

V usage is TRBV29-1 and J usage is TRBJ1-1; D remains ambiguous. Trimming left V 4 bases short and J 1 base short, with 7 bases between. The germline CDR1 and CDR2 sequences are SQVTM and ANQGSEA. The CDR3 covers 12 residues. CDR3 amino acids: CSVVWSNTEAFF. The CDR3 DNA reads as TGCAGCGTTGTGTGGTCGAACACTGAAGCTTTCTTT.

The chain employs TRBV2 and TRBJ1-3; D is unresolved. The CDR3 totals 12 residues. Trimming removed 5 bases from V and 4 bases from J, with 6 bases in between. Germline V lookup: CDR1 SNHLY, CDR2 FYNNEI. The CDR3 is CASSLNGNTIYF. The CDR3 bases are TGTGCCAGCAGTCTGAACGGAAACACCATATATTTT.

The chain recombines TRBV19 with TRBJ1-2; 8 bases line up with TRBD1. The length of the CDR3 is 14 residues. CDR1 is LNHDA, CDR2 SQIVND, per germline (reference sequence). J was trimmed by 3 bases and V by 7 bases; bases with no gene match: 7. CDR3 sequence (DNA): TGTGCCAGTATGGAGGCAGGGGGCTACTATGGCTACACCTTC. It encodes CASMEAGGYYGYTF.

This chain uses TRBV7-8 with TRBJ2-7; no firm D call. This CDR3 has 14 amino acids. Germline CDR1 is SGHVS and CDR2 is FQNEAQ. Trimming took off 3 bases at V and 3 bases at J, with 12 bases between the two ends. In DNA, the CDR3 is TGTGCCAGCAGCTTTAGTGCGTCCGACTACGAGCAGTACTTC. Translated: CASSFSASDYEQYF. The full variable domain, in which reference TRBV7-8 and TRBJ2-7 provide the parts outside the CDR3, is GAGVSQSPRYKVAKRGQDVALRCDPISGHVSLFWYQQALGQGPEFLTYFQNEAQLDKSGLPSDRFFAERPEGSVSTLKIQRTQQEDSAVYLCASSFSASDYEQYFGPGTRLTVT.

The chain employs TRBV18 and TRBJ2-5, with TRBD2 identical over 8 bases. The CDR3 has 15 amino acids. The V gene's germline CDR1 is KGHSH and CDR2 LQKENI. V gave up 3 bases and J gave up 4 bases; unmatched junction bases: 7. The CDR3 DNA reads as TGTGCCAGCTCACCGCCGGGACTAGTAGGAGAGACCCAGTACTTC. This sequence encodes CASSPPGLVGETQYF.

The CDR3 region has the DNA TGTGCCAGCTCACCTCCAGGACAGGGGTTCACAGATACGCAGTATTTT. Translation gives CASSPPGQGFTDTQYF. The gene calls are TRBV18 and TRBJ2-3, with 9 positions matching TRBD1. V was clipped by 3 bases and J by 2 bases; unmatched bases: 6. Germline V gene data show CDR1 as KGHSH and CDR2 as LQKENI. This CDR3 has 16 amino acids. The complete variable domain, with remaining parts taken from reference TRBV18 and TRBJ2-3, reads NAGVMQNPRHLVRRRGQEARLRCSPMKGHSHVYWYRQLPEEGLKFMVYLQKENIIDESGMPKERFSAEFPKEGPSILRIQQVVRGDSAAYFCASSPPGQGFTDTQYFGPGTRLTVL.

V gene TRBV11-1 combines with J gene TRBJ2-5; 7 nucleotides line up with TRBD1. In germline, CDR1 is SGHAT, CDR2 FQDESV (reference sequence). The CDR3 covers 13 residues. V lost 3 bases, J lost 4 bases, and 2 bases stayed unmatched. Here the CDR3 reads CASSFEGAETQYF. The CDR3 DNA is TGTGCCAGCAGCTTCGAGGGGGCAGAGACCCAGTACTTC.

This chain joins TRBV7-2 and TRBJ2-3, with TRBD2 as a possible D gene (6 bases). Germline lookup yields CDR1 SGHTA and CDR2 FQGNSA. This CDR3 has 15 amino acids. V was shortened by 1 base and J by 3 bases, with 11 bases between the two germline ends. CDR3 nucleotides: TGTGCCAGCAGCTTAGAAGCGGGTCGTACAGATACGCAGTATTTT. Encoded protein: CASSLEAGRTDTQYF.

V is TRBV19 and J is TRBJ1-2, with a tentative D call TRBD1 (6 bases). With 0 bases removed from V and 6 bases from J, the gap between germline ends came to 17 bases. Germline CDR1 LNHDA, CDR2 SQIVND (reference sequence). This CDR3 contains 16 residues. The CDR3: CASSIDARGPWNGYTF. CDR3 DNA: TGTGCCAGTAGTATAGACGCCAGGGGCCCTTGGAATGGCTACACCTTC.

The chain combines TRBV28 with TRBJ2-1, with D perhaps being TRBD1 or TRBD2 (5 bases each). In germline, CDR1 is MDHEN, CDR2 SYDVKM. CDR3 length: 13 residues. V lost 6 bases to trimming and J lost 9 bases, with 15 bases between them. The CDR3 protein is CASRRVIQGEQFF. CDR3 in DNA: TGTGCCAGCAGGCGGGTTATTCAGGGTGAGCAGTTCTTC. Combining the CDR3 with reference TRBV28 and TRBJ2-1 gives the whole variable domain DVKVTQSSRYLVKRTGEKVFLECVQDMDHENMFWYRQDPGLGLRLIYFSYDVKMKEKGDIPEGYSVSREKKERFSLILESASTNQTSMYLCASRRVIQGEQFFGPGTRLTVL.

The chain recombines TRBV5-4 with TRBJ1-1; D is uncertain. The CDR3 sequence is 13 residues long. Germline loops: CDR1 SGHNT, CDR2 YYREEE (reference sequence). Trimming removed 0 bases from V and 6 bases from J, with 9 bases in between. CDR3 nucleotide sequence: TGTGCCAGCAGCTTGGATGTGGGATCTGAAGCTTTCTTT. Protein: CASSLDVGSEAFF.

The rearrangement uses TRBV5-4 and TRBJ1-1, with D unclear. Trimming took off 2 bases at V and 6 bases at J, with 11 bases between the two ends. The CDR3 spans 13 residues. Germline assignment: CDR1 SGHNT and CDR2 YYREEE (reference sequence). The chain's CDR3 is CASSFGLVAEAFF. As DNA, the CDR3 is TGTGCCAGCAGCTTTGGCCTCGTCGCTGAAGCTTTCTTT.

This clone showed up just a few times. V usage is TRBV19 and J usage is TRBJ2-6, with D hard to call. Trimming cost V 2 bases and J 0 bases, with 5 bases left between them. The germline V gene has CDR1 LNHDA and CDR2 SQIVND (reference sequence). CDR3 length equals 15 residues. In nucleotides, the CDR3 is TGTGCCAGTAGTATAAGCAACTCTGGGGCCAACGTCCTGACTTTC. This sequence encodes CASSISNSGANVLTF.

CDR3 loop: CASSRPAQGINEKLFF. The CDR3 coding sequence is TGCGCCAGCAGCCGACCCGCACAGGGGATAAATGAAAAACTGTTTTTT. The J gene is TRBJ1-4, the V gene TRBV4-1; 7 bases match TRBD1. After removal of 4 bases from V and 5 bases from J, the junction contained 10 bases not matched to a gene. This CDR3 has 16 residues. Germline V gene lookup returns CDR1 MGHRA and CDR2 YSYEKL.

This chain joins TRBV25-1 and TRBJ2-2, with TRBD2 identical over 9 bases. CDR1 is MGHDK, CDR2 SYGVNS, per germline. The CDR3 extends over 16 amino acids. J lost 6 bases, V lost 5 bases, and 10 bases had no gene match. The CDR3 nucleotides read TGTGCCAGCAGTCTCGTGCGGCGGGAGGGCCCCGGGGAGCTGTTTTTT. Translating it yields CASSLVRREGPGELFF. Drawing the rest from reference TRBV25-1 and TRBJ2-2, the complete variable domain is EADIYQTPRYLVIGTGKKITLECSQTMGHDKMYWYQQDPGMELHLIHYSYGVNSTEKGDLSSESTVSRIRTEHFPLTLESARPSHTSQYLCASSLVRREGPGELFFGEGSRLTVL.

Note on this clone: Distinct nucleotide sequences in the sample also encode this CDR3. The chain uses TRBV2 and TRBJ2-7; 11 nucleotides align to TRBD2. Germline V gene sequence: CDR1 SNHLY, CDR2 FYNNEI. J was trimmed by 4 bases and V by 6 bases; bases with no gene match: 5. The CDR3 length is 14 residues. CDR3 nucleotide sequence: TGTGCCAGCAGCCCGGGACTAGCGGTTTACGAGCAGTACTTC. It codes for CASSPGLAVYEQYF.

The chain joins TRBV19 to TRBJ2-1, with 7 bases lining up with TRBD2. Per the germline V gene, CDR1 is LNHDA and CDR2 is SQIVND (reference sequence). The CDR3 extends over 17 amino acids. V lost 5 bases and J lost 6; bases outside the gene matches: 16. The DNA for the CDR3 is TGTGCCAGTAGTCTTCCCTTGGGTGCGGGAGCTTCCAATGAGCAGTTCTTC. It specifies CASSLPLGAGASNEQFF.